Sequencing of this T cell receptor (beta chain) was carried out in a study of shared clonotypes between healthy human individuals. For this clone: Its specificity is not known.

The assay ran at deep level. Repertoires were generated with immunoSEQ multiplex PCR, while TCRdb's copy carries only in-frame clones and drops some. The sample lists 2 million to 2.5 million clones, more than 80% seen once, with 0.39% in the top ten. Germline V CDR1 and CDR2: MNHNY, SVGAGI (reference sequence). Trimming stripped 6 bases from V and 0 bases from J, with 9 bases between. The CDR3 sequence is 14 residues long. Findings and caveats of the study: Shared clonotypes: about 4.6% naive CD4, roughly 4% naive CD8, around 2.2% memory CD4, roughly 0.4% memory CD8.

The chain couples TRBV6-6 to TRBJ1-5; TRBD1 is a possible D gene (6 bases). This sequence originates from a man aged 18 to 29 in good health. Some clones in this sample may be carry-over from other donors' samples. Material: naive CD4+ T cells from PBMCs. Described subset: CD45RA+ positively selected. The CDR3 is CASSLDSSNQPQHF. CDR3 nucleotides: TGTGCCAGCAGCCTGGACAGTAGCAATCAGCCCCAGCATTTT.